This T cell receptor (beta chain) was recovered during a study of blood T cells in healthy people across ages. General study results and limits: Roughly linearly, TCR beta diversity per million T cells fell as age increased. Because donor CMV status was unknown, expanded clonotype changes were possibly confounded.

About this clonotype: Its target is not known.

With a J-beta primer mix and a sample-barcoded 5' primer, a second PCR ran about 7 to 12 cycles. TCRdb recomputed calls from the 5' RACE reads with MiXCR, one row per CDR3 protein. The sample has just over 800,000 distinct CDR3 sequences, 62% seen once. This CDR3 contains 20 residues. The V and J ends lost 2 bases and 2 bases respectively, with 26 bases between them. Germline CDR1 and CDR2: MGHDK and SYGVNS. The rearrangement uses TRBV25-1 and TRBJ2-3; D gene ambiguous. The receptor was isolated from a man younger than 40 in good health. The sample comprised blood. The CDR3 sequence: CASSENLGNPRLMDTDTQYF. CDR3 nucleotides: TGTGCCAGCAGTGAAAACCTAGGGAACCCTCGCTTGATGGACACAGATACGCAGTATTTT. Variable domain in full (rest from reference TRBV25-1 and TRBJ2-3): EADIYQTPRYLVIGTGKKITLECSQTMGHDKMYWYQQDPGMELHLIHYSYGVNSTEKGDLSSESTVSRIRTEHFPLTLESARPSHTSQYLCASSENLGNPRLMDTDTQYFGPGTRLTVL.